The text below deals with one T cell receptor (beta chain). Its specificity is unknown. The record originates from a study of regulatory T cells in long-lasting Graves disease. The J segment lost 2 bases and the V segment lost 3 bases, leaving 16 bases of the junction unmatched. The V gene's germline CDR1 is SGHDT and CDR2 YYEEEE. CDR3 length equals 18 residues. Whole-study findings and limits: Preferential use of TRBV28, TRBJ1-2 and TRBJ2-5 was seen in persistent disease.

Time point described: newly diagnosed GD, antithyroid drugs for less than 3 months. Extracted RNA from PBMCs served as the source of the TCR library. Assembly of TCR beta libraries relied on iRepertoire HTBI primers together with Arm-PCR of CDR3 regions. A single record per CDR3 protein comes from TCRdb applying MiXCR to the multiplex PCR reads. The sample carries about 460,000 distinct CDR3 sequences, 13% to 15% recorded once. This same sample was also taken into another study, of T cells in Graves' hyperthyroidism and ophthalmopathy. That study adds: The primer set for the first-round RT-PCR of the TCR CDR3 was HTBI.

This chain joins TRBV5-6 and TRBJ1-2; 7 positions agree with TRBD1. The TCR was taken from a woman aged 45-65 years with Graves disease. Specimen: peripheral blood mononuclear cells (PBMCs), collected at new diagnosis, from a patient treated with antithyroid drugs. Here the CDR3 DNA reads TGTGCCAGCAGCTGGGGGACAGCCTACCGTACTGAAAACTATGGCTACACCTTC. Residues: CASSWGTAYRTENYGYTF.